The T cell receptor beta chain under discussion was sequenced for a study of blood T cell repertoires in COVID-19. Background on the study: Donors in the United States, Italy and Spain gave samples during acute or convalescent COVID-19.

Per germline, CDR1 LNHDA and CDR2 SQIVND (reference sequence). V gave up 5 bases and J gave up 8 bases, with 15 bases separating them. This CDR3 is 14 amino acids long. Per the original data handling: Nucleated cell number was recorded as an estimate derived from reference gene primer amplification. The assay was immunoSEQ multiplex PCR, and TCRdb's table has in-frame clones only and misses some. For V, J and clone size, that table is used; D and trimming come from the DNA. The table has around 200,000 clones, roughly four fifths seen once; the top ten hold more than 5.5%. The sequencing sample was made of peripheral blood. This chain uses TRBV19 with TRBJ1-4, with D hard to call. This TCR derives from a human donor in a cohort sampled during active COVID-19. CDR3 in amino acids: CASSPAGSGEKLFF. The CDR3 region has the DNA TGTGCCAGTAGTCCTGCTGGGTCGGGGGAAAAACTGTTTTTT.